This note documents a single T cell receptor beta chain sequence. Repertoires were generated with immunoSEQ multiplex PCR, while TCRdb's copy carries only in-frame clones and drops some. The sample carries about 20,000 clones, 70% to 90% recorded once. This entry belongs to a study of T cell changes during pregnancy in multiple sclerosis. Trimming left V 4 bases short and J 4 bases short, with 12 bases between. The CDR3 consists of 13 residues. From germline, CDR1 is GTSNPN and CDR2 SVGIG (reference sequence). The sequence was obtained from a female donor in good health, enrolled as a control in a pregnancy study. The specimen comprised CD8+ T cells from peripheral blood mononuclear cells, sampled after pregnancy. The chain employs TRBV30 and TRBJ2-3, with a tentative D call TRBD2 (5 bases). The CDR3 bases are TGTGCCTGGACGACGACCGGGGCAGATACGCAGTATTTT. Residues: CAWTTTGADTQYF.